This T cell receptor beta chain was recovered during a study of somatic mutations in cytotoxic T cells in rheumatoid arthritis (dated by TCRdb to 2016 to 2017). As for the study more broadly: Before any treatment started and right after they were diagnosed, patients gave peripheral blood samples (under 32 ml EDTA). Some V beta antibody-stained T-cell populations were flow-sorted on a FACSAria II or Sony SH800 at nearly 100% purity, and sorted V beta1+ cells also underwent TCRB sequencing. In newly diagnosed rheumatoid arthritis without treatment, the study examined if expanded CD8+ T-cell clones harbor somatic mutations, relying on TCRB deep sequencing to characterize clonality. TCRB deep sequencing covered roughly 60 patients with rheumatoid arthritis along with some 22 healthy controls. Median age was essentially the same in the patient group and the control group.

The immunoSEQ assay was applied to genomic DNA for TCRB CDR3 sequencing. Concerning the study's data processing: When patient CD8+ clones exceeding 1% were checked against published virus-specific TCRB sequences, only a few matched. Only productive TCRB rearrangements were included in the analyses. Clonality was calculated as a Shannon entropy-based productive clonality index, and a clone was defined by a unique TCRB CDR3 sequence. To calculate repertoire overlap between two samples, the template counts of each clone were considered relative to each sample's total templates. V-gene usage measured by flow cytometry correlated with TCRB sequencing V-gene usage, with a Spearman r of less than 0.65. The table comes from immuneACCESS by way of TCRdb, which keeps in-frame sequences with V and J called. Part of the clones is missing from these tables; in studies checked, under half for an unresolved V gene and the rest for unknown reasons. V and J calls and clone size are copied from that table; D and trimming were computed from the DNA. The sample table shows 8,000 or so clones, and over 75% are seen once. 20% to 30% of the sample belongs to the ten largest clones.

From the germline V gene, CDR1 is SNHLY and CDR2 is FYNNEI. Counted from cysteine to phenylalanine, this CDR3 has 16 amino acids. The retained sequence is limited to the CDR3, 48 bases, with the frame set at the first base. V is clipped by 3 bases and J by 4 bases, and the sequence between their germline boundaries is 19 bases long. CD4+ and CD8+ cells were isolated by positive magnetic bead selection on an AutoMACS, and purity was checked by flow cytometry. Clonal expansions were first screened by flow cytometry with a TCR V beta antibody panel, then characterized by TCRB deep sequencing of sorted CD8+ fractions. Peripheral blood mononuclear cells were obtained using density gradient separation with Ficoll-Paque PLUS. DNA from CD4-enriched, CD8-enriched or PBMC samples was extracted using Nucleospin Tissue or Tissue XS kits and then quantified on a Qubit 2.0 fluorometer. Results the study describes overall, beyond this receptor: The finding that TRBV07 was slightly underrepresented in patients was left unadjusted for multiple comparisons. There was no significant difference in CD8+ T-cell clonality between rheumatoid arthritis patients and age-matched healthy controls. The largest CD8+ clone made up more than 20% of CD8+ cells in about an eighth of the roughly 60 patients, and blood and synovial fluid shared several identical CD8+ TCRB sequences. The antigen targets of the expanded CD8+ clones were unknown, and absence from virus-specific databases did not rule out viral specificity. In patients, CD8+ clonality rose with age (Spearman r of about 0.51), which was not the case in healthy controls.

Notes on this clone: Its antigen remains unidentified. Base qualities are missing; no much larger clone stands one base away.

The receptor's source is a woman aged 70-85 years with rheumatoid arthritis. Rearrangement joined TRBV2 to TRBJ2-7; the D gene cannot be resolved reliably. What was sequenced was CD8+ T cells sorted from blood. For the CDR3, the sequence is CASSDQQAVFSYEQYF. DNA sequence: TGTGCCAGCAGTGATCAGCAGGCTGTGTTTAGTTACGAGCAGTACTTC.